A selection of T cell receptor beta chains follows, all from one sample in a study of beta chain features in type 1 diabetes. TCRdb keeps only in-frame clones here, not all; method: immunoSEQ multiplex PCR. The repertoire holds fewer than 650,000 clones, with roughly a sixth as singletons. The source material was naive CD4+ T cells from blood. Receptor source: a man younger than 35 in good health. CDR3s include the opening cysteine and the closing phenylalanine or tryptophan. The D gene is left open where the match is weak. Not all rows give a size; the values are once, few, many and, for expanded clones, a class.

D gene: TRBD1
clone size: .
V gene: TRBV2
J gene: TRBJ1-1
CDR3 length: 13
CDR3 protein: CASSYRDSEGAFF
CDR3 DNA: TGTGCCAGCAGCTACCGGGACAGTGAAGGAGCTTTCTTT

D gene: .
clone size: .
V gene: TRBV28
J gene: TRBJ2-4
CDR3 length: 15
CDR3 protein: CASRPPTRRAHIQYF
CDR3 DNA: TGTGCCAGCAGACCTCCGACTAGGAGGGCGCACATTCAGTACTTC

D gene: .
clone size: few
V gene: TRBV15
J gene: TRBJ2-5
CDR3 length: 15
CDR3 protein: CATSAPRRDTETQYF
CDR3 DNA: TGTGCCACCAGCGCACCCCGGCGAGATACGGAGACCCAGTACTTC

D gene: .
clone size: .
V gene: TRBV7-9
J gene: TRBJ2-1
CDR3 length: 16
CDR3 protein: CASSLTRGPGDNEQFF
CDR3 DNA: TGTGCCAGCAGCTTAACCCGGGGGCCAGGAGACAATGAGCAGTTCTTC

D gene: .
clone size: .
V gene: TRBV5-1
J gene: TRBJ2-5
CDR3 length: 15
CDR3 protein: CASSAATGWKETQYF
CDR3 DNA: TGCGCCAGCAGCGCGGCGACAGGCTGGAAAGAGACCCAGTACTTC

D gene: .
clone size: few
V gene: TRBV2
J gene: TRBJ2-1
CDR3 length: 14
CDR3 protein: CASSGRLGGNEQFF
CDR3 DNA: TGTGCCAGCAGTGGGCGGCTAGGGGGCAATGAGCAGTTCTTC

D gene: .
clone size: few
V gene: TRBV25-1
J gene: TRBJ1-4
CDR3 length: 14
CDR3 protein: CACSGVVMGEKLFF
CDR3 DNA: TGTGCCTGCAGTGGAGTGGTGATGGGGGAAAAACTGTTTTTT

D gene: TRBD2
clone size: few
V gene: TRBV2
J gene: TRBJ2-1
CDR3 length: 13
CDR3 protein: CASRSVGRGDTFF
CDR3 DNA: TGTGCCAGCAGGTCCGTGGGGCGGGGGGATACGTTCTTC

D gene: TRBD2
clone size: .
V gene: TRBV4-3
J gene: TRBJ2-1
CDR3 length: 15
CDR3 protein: CASSRTGTSFNEQFF
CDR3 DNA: TGCGCCAGCAGCCGTACCGGGACTAGTTTCAATGAGCAGTTCTTC

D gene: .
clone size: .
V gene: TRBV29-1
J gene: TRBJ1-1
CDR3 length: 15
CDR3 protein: CSVEQRNVLNTEAFF
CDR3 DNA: TGCAGCGTTGAGCAGCGGAACGTACTGAACACTGAAGCTTTCTTT

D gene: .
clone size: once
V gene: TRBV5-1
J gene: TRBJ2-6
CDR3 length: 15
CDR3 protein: CASSLGEAGANVLTF
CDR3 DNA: TGCGCCAGCAGCTTGGGGGAGGCTGGGGCCAACGTCCTGACTTTC

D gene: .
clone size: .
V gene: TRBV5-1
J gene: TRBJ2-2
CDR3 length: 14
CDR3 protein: CASSLALPTGELFF
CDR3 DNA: TGCGCCAGCAGCTTGGCCCTTCCCACCGGGGAGCTGTTTTTT

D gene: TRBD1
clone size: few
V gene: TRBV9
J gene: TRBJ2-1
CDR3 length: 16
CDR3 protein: CASSQEGARTYNEQFF
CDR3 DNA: TGTGCCAGCAGCCAAGAGGGGGCGAGGACCTACAATGAGCAGTTCTTC

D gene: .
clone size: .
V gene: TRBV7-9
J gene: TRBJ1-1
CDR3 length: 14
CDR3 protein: CASSYSYRVTEAFF
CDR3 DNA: TGTGCCAGCAGTTACTCCTACAGGGTTACTGAAGCTTTCTTT

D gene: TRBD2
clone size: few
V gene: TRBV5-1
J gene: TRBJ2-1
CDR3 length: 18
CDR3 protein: CASSPSYSGLAGASEQFF
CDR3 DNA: TGCGCCAGCAGCCCTTCCTATTCGGGACTAGCGGGAGCCTCTGAGCAGTTCTTC

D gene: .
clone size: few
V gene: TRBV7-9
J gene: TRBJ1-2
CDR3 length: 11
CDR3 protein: CASSLVGGYTF
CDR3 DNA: TGTGCCAGCAGCTTAGTGGGGGGCTACACCTTC

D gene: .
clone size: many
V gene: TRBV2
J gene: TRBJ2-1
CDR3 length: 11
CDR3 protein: CASSGYNEQFF
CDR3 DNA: TGTGCCAGCAGTGGATACAATGAGCAGTTCTTC

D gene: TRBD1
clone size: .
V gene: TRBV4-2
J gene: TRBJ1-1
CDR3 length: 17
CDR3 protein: CASSQDMVDRGSAEAFF
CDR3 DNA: TGTGCCAGCAGCCAAGATATGGTCGACAGGGGAAGCGCTGAAGCTTTCTTT

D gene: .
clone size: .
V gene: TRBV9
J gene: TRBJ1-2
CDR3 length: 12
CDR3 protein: CASSVVGGSYTF
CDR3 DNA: TGTGCCAGCAGCGTAGTGGGTGGGAGCTACACCTTC

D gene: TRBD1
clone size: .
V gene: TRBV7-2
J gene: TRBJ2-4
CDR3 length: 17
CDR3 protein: CASSLVVAGGGKNIQYF
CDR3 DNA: TGTGCCAGCAGCTTAGTAGTGGCAGGGGGCGGCAAAAACATTCAGTACTTC

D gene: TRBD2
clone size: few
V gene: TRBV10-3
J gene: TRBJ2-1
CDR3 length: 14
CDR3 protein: CATKIAGGTYEQFF
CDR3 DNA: TGTGCCACCAAAATAGCGGGAGGTACCTATGAGCAGTTCTTC

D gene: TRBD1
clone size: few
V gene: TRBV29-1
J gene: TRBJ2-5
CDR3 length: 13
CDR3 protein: CSVGQRLQETQYF
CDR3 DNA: TGCAGCGTGGGACAGCGACTCCAAGAGACCCAGTACTTC

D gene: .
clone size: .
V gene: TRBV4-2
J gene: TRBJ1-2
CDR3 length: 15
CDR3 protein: CASSQDGTLNYGYTF
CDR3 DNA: TGTGCCAGCAGCCAAGACGGGACACTAAACTATGGCTACACCTTC

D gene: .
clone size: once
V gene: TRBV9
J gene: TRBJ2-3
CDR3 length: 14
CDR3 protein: CASSLRQTTDTQYF
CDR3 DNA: TGTGCCAGCAGCCTACGACAGACCACAGATACGCAGTATTTT

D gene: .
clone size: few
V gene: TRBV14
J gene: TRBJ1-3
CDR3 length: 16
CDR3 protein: CASSQHVRGGENTIYF
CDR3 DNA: TGTGCCAGCAGCCAGCACGTACGGGGTGGCGAAAACACCATATATTTT

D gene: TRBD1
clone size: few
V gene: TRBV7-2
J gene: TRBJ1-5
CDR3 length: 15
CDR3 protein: CASSLSQGAGQPQHF
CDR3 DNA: TGTGCCAGCAGCTTAAGTCAGGGGGCTGGTCAGCCCCAGCATTTT

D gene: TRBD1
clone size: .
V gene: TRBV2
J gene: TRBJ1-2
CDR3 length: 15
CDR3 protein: CASSGGTATNYGYTF
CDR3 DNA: TGTGCCAGCAGTGGTGGGACAGCTACTAACTATGGCTACACCTTC

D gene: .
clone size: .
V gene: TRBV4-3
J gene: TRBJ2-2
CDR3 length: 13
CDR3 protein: CASSQEEGGELFF
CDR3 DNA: TGCGCCAGCAGCCAAGAAGAGGGCGGGGAGCTGTTTTTT

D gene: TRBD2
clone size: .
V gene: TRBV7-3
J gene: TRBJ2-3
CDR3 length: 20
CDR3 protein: CASSLTTSGGFPSSTDTQYF
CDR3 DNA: TGTGCCAGCAGCTTAACAACTAGCGGGGGGTTCCCTTCTAGCACAGATACGCAGTATTTT

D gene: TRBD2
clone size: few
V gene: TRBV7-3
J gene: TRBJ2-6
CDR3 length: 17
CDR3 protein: CASSLVSGGSGANVLTF
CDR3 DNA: TGTGCCAGCAGCTTAGTAAGCGGGGGCTCTGGGGCCAACGTCCTGACTTTC

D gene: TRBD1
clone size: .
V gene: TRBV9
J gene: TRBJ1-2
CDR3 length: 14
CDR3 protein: CASSAGQGARGYTF
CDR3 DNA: TGTGCCAGCAGCGCGGGACAGGGGGCGCGAGGCTACACCTTC

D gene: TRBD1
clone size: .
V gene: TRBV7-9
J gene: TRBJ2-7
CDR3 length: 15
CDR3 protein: CASSLDRQGTYEQYF
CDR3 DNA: TGTGCCAGCAGCTTAGACCGACAGGGAACCTACGAGCAGTACTTC

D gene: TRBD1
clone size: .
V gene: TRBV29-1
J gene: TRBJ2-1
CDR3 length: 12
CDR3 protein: CSGGQGGNEQFF
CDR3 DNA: TGCAGCGGAGGACAGGGGGGCAATGAGCAGTTCTTC

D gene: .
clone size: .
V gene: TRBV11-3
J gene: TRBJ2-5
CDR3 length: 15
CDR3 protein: CASSTGGTGRETQYF
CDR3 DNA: TGTGCCAGCAGCACTGGGGGAACAGGGAGAGAGACCCAGTACTTC

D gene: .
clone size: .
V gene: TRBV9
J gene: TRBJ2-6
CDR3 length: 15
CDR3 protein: CASSAGSSGANVLTF
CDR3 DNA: TGTGCCAGCAGCGCAGGAAGCTCTGGGGCCAACGTCCTGACTTTC

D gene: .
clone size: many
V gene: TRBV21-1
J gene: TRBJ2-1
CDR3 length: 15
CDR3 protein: CASSTRALSYNEQFF
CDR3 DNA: TGTGCCAGCTCGACTCGAGCGCTCTCCTACAATGAGCAGTTCTTC

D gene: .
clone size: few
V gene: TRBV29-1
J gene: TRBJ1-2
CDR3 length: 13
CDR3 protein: CSVGAGDLYGYTF
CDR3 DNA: TGCAGCGTGGGGGCAGGTGACCTCTATGGCTACACCTTC

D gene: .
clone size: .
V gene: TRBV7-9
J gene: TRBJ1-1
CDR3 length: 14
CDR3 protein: CASRNQALVTEAFF
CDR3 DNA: TGTGCCAGCAGGAATCAGGCCTTGGTCACTGAAGCTTTCTTT

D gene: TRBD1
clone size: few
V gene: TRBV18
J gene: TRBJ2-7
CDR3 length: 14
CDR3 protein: CASSSGTANYEQYF
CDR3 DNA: TGTGCCAGCTCATCCGGGACAGCGAACTACGAGCAGTACTTC

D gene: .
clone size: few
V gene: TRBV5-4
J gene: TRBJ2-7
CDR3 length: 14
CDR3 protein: CASSLASLSYEQYF
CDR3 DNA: TGTGCCAGCAGCTTGGCCTCATTATCCTACGAGCAGTACTTC

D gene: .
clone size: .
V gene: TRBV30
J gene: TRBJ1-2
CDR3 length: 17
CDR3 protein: CAWINGRRSRGHGGYTF
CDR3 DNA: TGTGCCTGGATCAACGGGCGTAGGTCGAGAGGGCATGGAGGCTACACCTTC

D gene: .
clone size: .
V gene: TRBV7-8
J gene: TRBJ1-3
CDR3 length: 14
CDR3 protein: CASSPTITGNTIYF
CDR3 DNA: TGTGCCAGCAGCCCAACTATTACTGGAAACACCATATATTTT

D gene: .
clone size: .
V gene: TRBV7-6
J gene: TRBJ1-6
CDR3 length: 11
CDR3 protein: CASPEGSPLHF
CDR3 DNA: TGTGCCTCGCCCGAGGGTTCACCCCTCCACTTT

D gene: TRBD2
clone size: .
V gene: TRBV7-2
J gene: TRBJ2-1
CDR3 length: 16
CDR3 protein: CASSLAGGGARSEQFF
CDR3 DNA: TGTGCCAGCAGCTTAGCTGGCGGGGGGGCCAGGAGTGAGCAGTTCTTC

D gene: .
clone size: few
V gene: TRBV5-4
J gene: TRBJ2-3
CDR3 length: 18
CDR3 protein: CASSAPTGSSGEPDTQYF
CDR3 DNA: TGTGCCAGCAGCGCTCCGACAGGGAGTAGCGGGGAGCCAGATACGCAGTATTTT

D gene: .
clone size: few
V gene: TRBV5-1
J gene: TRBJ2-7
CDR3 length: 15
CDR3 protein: CASGGRLEGNNEQYF
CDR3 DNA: TGCGCCAGCGGCGGGCGGCTGGAAGGTAACAACGAGCAGTACTTC

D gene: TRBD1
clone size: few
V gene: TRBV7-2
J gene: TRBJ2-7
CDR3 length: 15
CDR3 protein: CASSSAGTAIHEQYF
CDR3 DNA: TGTGCCAGCAGCTCCGCCGGGACAGCGATACACGAGCAGTACTTC

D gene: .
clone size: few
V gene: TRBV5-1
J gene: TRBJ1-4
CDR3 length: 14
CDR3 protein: CASSLRTAGEKLFF
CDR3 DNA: TGCGCCAGCAGCTTGCGTACAGCCGGTGAAAAACTGTTTTTT